What follows are 8 T cell receptor beta chains derived from one specimen sequenced in a study of T cell repertoires in cytomegalovirus infection. TCRdb analysed the reads with MiXCR anew, one entry per CDR3 protein. The repertoire holds roughly 730,000 distinct CDR3 sequences, with 33% as singletons. The antigens these receptors bind are not known. Source: cultured PBMCs, taken from culture after CMV antigen stimulation. Every receptor here comes from a human donor in good health (CMV status not recorded). Some clones in this sample may be carry-over from other donors' samples.

The gene calls are TRBV20-1 and TRBJ2-1; weak D call: TRBD2 (6 bases). V lost 6 bases and J 2 bases, leaving 20 bases between the germline ends. Looked up from germline, CDR1 is DFQATT and CDR2 is SNEGSKA (reference sequence). The CDR3 is made up of 16 amino acids. CDR3 sequence: CSAGGGRPPTYNEQFF. The CDR3 DNA reads as TGCAGTGCCGGCGGAGGGCGACCACCGACCTACAATGAGCAGTTCTTC.

The V and J genes are TRBV27 and TRBJ1-1; 7 positions agree with TRBD1. The CDR3 runs to 13 residues. Per germline, CDR1 MNHEY and CDR2 SMNVEV (reference sequence). V was pared by 0 bases and J by 8 bases, with 3 bases of the junction left unmatched. The CDR3 loop reads CASSLSWDREAFF. The CDR3 coding sequence is TGTGCCAGCAGTTTATCCTGGGACAGAGAAGCTTTCTTT.

V is TRBV10-3 and J is TRBJ2-7; 8 positions match TRBD2. The CDR3 length is 13 residues. V lost 6 bases to trimming and J lost 2 bases; unmatched junction nucleotides: 3. In germline, CDR1 is ENHRY, CDR2 SYGVKD. The CDR3 DNA reads as TGTGCCATCAGGGCGGGACTAGCCTACGAGCAGTACTTC. Protein: CAIRAGLAYEQYF.

The chain combines TRBV20-1 with TRBJ1-2, with a weak D call TRBD1 (5 bases). The germline V and J ends were trimmed by 0 bases and 4 bases, with 9 bases remaining between them. The germline gives CDR1 DFQATT, CDR2 SNEGSKA (reference sequence). The CDR3 has 13 amino acids. In DNA, the CDR3 is TGCAGTGCTAGAGATGAGGGGACCTATGGCTACACCTTC. Amino acid sequence: CSARDEGTYGYTF.

There are many counts of this clonotype. V and J are TRBV7-8 and TRBJ1-1; D is unclear. CDR1 and CDR2 (germline): SGHVS, FQNEAQ. Trimming stripped 5 bases from V and 6 bases from J, with 10 bases between. The CDR3 sequence is 12 residues long. The CDR3 DNA reads TGTGCCAGCAGCCGTTGGACGGCTGAAGCTTTCTTT. This encodes CASSRWTAEAFF.

This clonotype was seen more than once but under ten times. This sequence joins TRBV7-9 and TRBJ2-7, with a tentative D call TRBD2 (6 bases). The CDR3 loop spans 14 amino acids. CDR1 and CDR2 from the germline V gene are SEHNR and FQNEAQ (reference sequence). V gave up 2 bases and J gave up 6 bases, with 14 bases separating them. Here the CDR3 DNA reads TGTGCCAGCAGCTTACCCGGGAGCCAGCTCGAGCAGTACTTC. Protein: CASSLPGSQLEQYF.

The J gene is TRBJ1-6, the V gene TRBV2; unclear D gene. The germline gives CDR1 SNHLY, CDR2 FYNNEI. V lost 7 bases and J lost 5, with 9 bases in between. The CDR3 length is 13 residues. The CDR3 bases are TGTGCCAGCAATCGGTGGAATAATTCACCCCTCCACTTT. This codes for CASNRWNNSPLHF.

The chain employs TRBV12-3 or TRBV12-4 and TRBJ2-1; D remains ambiguous. The CDR3 extends over 12 amino acids. Trimming pared 6 bases from V and 15 bases from J, leaving 18 bases between. CDR3 sequence: CASSTRRLRPFF. The CDR3 nucleotides are TGTGCCAGCAGCACCCGTCGATTAAGGCCGTTCTTC.